Each of the 18 T cell receptor beta chains below was sequenced from the same sample in a study of spatial heterogeneity in lung cancer. TCRdb redid the calling of the 5' RACE reads with MiXCR, one entry per CDR3 protein. The repertoire holds 40,000 to 45,000 distinct CDR3 sequences, with roughly 15% as singletons. Described time point: sample taken at primary tumor resection. Unsorted whole RNA from tumor, nontumor lung or frozen PBMC underwent sequencing. The sample in question was PBMCs, obtained at surgery. These receptors all come from a male donor with early-stage non-small cell lung cancer.

This sequence joins TRBV7-2 and TRBJ2-3, with TRBD2 identical over 8 bases. Losses at the gene ends were 1 base for V and 0 bases for J; bases not matched to a gene: 12. Per the germline V gene, CDR1 is SGHTA and CDR2 is FQGNSA. This CDR3 has 19 amino acids. The CDR3 protein is CASSLDGRGASSSTDTQYF. The CDR3 DNA follows: TGTGCCAGCAGCTTAGACGGGCGGGGGGCGTCATCTAGCACAGATACGCAGTATTTT.

This clonotype was detected only a few times. The genes are TRBV4-1 and TRBJ1-5; D unresolved. The CDR3 totals 14 residues. The V end lost 2 bases, the J end lost 4 bases, and 9 bases lay between the germline ends. From germline, CDR1 is MGHRA and CDR2 YSYEKL. The CDR3 protein is CASSQSYGNQPQHF. CDR3 bases: TGCGCCAGCAGCCAAAGTTACGGGAATCAGCCCCAGCATTTT.

This clonotype was counted at least ten times. This chain connects TRBV10-3 to TRBJ2-4; no clear D. CDR3 length equals 12 residues. V gave up 8 bases and J gave up 13 bases, with 18 bases separating them. The V gene's germline CDR1 is ENHRY and CDR2 SYGVKD. In DNA form, the CDR3 reads TGTGCCATCGGCTCCAGGCCAGATATCCAGTACTTC. Its translation is CAIGSRPDIQYF.

This clonotype was recorded many times. The rearrangement joins TRBV7-2 to TRBJ2-2, with 9 bases matching TRBD1. The CDR3 length is 14 residues. Trimming at V came to 5 bases and at J to 5 bases, leaving 3 bases not matched to a gene. The germline V gene encodes CDR1 SGHTA and CDR2 FQGNSA. The CDR3 here is CASSRDRATGELFF. The CDR3 DNA reads as TGTGCCAGCAGCCGGGACAGGGCGACCGGGGAGCTGTTTTTT. The whole variable domain, remainder taken from reference TRBV7-2 and TRBJ2-2, is GAGVSQSPSNKVTEKGKDVELRCDPISGHTALYWYRQSLGQGLEFLIYFQGNSAPDKSGLPSDRFSAERTGGSVSTLTIQRTQQEDSAVYLCASSRDRATGELFFGEGSRLTVL.

This clonotype was seen only a few times. The chain recombines TRBV5-1 with TRBJ1-1; 9 nucleotides line up with TRBD1. Germline CDR1 SGHRS, CDR2 YFSETQ. CDR3 size: 14 residues. V lost 4 bases and J lost 5; bases outside the gene matches: 6. This chain's CDR3 is CASSVTGGSTEAFF. Here the CDR3 DNA reads TGCGCCAGCAGCGTGACAGGGGGTAGTACTGAAGCTTTCTTT.

This clonotype has a handful of counts. This sequence joins TRBV6-2 or TRBV6-3 and TRBJ1-2, with unresolved D. There are 13 residues in the CDR3. Germline CDR1 is MNHEY and CDR2 is SVGEGT. V lost 2 bases and J 4 bases, leaving 8 bases between the germline ends. The CDR3 sequence: CASSYQEVYGYTF. The CDR3 region has the DNA TGTGCCAGCAGTTACCAAGAGGTCTATGGCTACACCTTC.

J is TRBJ2-4 and V is TRBV3-1; 10 bases agree with TRBD2. In germline, CDR1 is LGHDT, CDR2 YNNKEL (reference sequence). The CDR3 length is 14 residues. V dropped 1 base and J dropped 8; count of bases not matched to a gene: 2. The chain's CDR3 is CASSQGTSGDIQYF. CDR3 coding DNA: TGTGCCAGCAGCCAAGGGACTAGCGGCGACATTCAGTACTTC.

This clonotype was counted a few times. The CDR3 nucleotides read TGTGCCAGCCCATTAGGTGAGCAGTTCTTC. Its protein product is CASPLGEQFF. This sequence joins TRBV6-1 and TRBJ2-1; D call uncertain. The CDR3 contains 10 residues. V was clipped by 8 bases and J by 9 bases, with 8 bases between them. Germline-derived CDR1 and CDR2 are MNHNS and SASEGT.

The chain uses TRBV3-1 and TRBJ2-3; D is perhaps TRBD2 (6 bases). The V gene's germline CDR1 is LGHDT and CDR2 YNNKEL (reference sequence). The CDR3 totals 12 residues. V was clipped by 5 bases and J by 5 bases, with 8 bases between them. CDR3 nucleotides: TGTGCCAGCAGCTACGGGGGAGATACGCAGTATTTT. Its translation: CASSYGGDTQYF.

This clonotype was found many times. The rearrangement links TRBV7-2 to TRBJ1-4, with D uncertain. This CDR3 contains 15 residues. V lost 5 bases and J 3 bases, leaving 13 bases between the germline ends. CDR1 is SGHTA and CDR2 is FQGNSA in the germline V gene. The CDR3 coding sequence is TGTGCCAGCAGCATTCAATTGTCGCCTAATGAAAAACTGTTTTTT. It codes for CASSIQLSPNEKLFF.

The chain employs TRBV5-6 and TRBJ1-3; a possible D gene is TRBD1 (5 bases). V gave up 7 bases and J gave up 0 bases, with 11 bases separating them. The CDR3 totals 14 residues. CDR1 is SGHDT and CDR2 is YYEEEE in the germline V gene. The DNA of the CDR3 is TGTGCCAGCTGGGAGGGGTTCTCTGGAAACACCATATATTTT. This sequence encodes CASWEGFSGNTIYF.

This clonotype has a handful of counts. This rearrangement joins TRBV29-1 to TRBJ1-1; TRBD1 aligns across 7 bases. V was pared by 7 bases and J by 0 bases, with 5 bases of the junction left unmatched. This CDR3 has 13 amino acids. CDR1 and CDR2 from the germline V gene are SQVTM and ANQGSEA. The CDR3 nucleotides read TGCAGCGCTCGACAGGGTTTGAACACTGAAGCTTTCTTT. Encoded protein: CSARQGLNTEAFF.

The chain recombines TRBV5-6 with TRBJ2-7, with a possible D match to TRBD2 (5 bases). Germline assignment: CDR1 SGHDT and CDR2 YYEEEE. CDR3 length: 14 residues. Trimming stripped 0 bases from V and 6 bases from J, with 13 bases between. CDR3 in DNA: TGTGCCAGCAGCTTGGAGGCGGGTGGGATCGAGCAGTACTTC. Its translation: CASSLEAGGIEQYF.

This clonotype was seen many times. The chain joins TRBV7-2 to TRBJ2-7; D not certain. Trimming removed 5 bases at V and 3 bases at J, with 17 bases between. This CDR3 has 15 residues. From germline, CDR1 is SGHTA and CDR2 FQGNSA. In DNA, the CDR3 is TGTGCCAGCAGCCGTTTGTTGGGAAGAGACTACGAGCAGTACTTC. Protein sequence: CASSRLLGRDYEQYF.

The gene calls are TRBV5-6 and TRBJ2-1; TRBD2 agrees at 10 bases. CDR1 and CDR2 from the germline V gene are SGHDT and YYEEEE. With 2 bases clipped from V and 7 bases from J, the junction kept 6 bases outside the gene matches. This CDR3 contains 15 residues. The CDR3 coding sequence is TGTGCCAGCAGCTTCCTAGCGGGAGAAGGAAATGAGCAGTTCTTC. Translating it yields CASSFLAGEGNEQFF.

This clonotype has only a few counts. The chain recombines TRBV7-3 with TRBJ1-1, with 9 bases that match TRBD1. Per germline, CDR1 SGHTA and CDR2 FQGTGA. The V segment lost 5 bases and the J segment 5 bases; nucleotides outside the gene matches: 6. This CDR3 has 14 residues. The CDR3 region has the DNA TGTGCCAGCAGCCAAAGACAGGGGGTGACTGAAGCTTTCTTT. Translation: CASSQRQGVTEAFF. Drawing the rest from reference TRBV7-3 and TRBJ1-1, the complete variable domain is GAGVSQTPSNKVTEKGKYVELRCDPISGHTALYWYRQSLGQGPEFLIYFQGTGAADDSGLPNDRFFAVRPEGSVSTLKIQRTERGDSAVYLCASSQRQGVTEAFFGQGTRLTVV.

The V and J genes are TRBV20-1 and TRBJ2-7; tentatively, D is TRBD1 (5 bases). CDR1 is DFQATT and CDR2 is SNEGSKA in the germline V gene (reference sequence). The CDR3 is made up of 14 amino acids. In DNA form, the CDR3 reads TGCGGTAACTCCGCAGGGCCGGTGGTCCACGAGCAGTACTTC. Translated, it gives CGNSAGPVVHEQYF.

V is TRBV5-1 and J is TRBJ1-1; 7 bases fit TRBD1. CDR1 SGHRS and CDR2 YFSETQ come from the germline V gene. The length of the CDR3 is 14 residues. V trimming: 4 bases; J trimming: 4 bases; junction bases outside the gene matches: 7. The CDR3 DNA reads as TGCGCCAGCAGCCCAGGACAGGAGGGCACTGAAGCTTTCTTT. The encoded protein is CASSPGQEGTEAFF.